These 32 T cell receptor beta chains originate from one sample sequenced in a study of shared clonotypes between healthy human individuals. TCRdb keeps only in-frame clones here, not all; method: immunoSEQ multiplex PCR. The data contain 2,500,000 or so clones, approximately 94% of them seen just once; the ten biggest clones take up 0.36%. The specimen sequenced was naive CD4+ T cells from PBMCs. Subset meaning: CD45RA+ positively selected. Every receptor here comes from a man aged 18 to 29 in good health. Some clones in this sample may be carry-over from other donors' samples.

As for this clone: The sample carries other DNA sequences with the same CDR3. This chain links TRBV6-5 with TRBJ2-2, with 9 bases fitting TRBD1. The germline CDR1 and CDR2 sequences are MNHEY and SVGAGI. The junction had 3 bases not matched to a gene; V was cut back by 4 bases and J by 3 bases. The CDR3 is 15 residues long. This CDR3 reads CASSWGQGDTGELFF. As DNA, the CDR3 is TGTGCCAGCAGTTGGGGACAGGGTGACACCGGGGAGCTGTTTTTT.

The chain carries TRBV4-2 and TRBJ2-7; 9 positions agree with TRBD2. CDR1 and CDR2 from the germline V gene are LGHNA and YNFKEQ. The trim removed 1 base at V and 5 bases at J, leaving 12 bases unmatched. The length of the CDR3 is 17 residues. Here the CDR3 DNA reads TGTGCCAGCAGCCAAGGCAGGCTAGCGGGACCCAAGAACGAGCAGTACTTC. Translating it yields CASSQGRLAGPKNEQYF.

The chain is built from TRBV28 and TRBJ2-7; D tentatively reads TRBD1 or TRBD2 (5 bases each). The germline V and J ends were trimmed by 6 bases and 7 bases, with 19 bases remaining between them. The V gene's germline CDR1 is MDHEN and CDR2 SYDVKM. The CDR3 extends over 14 amino acids. For the CDR3, the DNA is TGTGCCAGCAGCTCTCGTTCCGGGGCCAGGGAGCAGTACTTC. Translating it yields CASSSRSGAREQYF.

The chain recombines TRBV7-2 with TRBJ2-3, with 11 nucleotides matching TRBD2. The V and J ends lost 5 bases and 9 bases, in that order; junction bases with no gene match: 13. CDR1 SGHTA and CDR2 FQGNSA come from the germline V gene. This CDR3 is built from 16 residues. The CDR3 region is CASSVPGTSGLKTQYF. The CDR3 DNA reads as TGTGCCAGCAGCGTCCCCGGGACTAGCGGACTAAAAACGCAGTATTTT.

The rearrangement joins TRBV28 to TRBJ1-2, with unresolved D. This CDR3 is 9 amino acids long. Germline CDR1 and CDR2: MDHEN and SYDVKM. The V and J ends lost 10 bases and 8 bases respectively, with 8 bases between them. Written as DNA, the CDR3 is TGTGCCACCGGAAGGGGCTACACCTTC. Translated, it gives CATGRGYTF.

V usage is TRBV5-1 and J usage is TRBJ2-1, with TRBD2 identical over 7 bases. Unmatched junction bases numbered 9, after V lost 1 base and J lost 5 bases. The CDR3 is made up of 16 amino acids. CDR1 and CDR2 (germline): SGHRS, YFSETQ. Here the CDR3 DNA reads TGCGCCAGCAGCTTGCTGGGGCGGGAGCTGGACAATGAGCAGTTCTTC. Translated, it gives CASSLLGRELDNEQFF. Full variable domain (outside the CDR3, taken from reference TRBV5-1 and TRBJ2-1): KAGVTQTPRYLIKTRGQQVTLSCSPISGHRSVSWYQQTPGQGLQFLFEYFSETQRNKGNFPGRFSGRQFSNSRSEMNVSTLELGDSALYLCASSLLGRELDNEQFFGPGTRLTVL.

The gene calls are TRBV5-1 and TRBJ1-5; no clear D gene. CDR1 and CDR2 (germline): SGHRS, YFSETQ. The CDR3 loop spans 14 amino acids. V was cut by 4 bases and J by 5 bases, with 13 bases left in between. This CDR3 reads CASSPAGSDQPQHF. The CDR3 coding sequence is TGCGCCAGCAGCCCGGCGGGTTCCGATCAGCCCCAGCATTTT.

V usage is TRBV5-4 and J usage is TRBJ2-7, with a weak D call TRBD1 (5 bases). The ends were cut back, 4 bases at V and 3 bases at J, with 20 bases in the middle. This CDR3 is 16 amino acids long. Per germline, CDR1 SGHNT and CDR2 YYREEE (reference sequence). The CDR3 loop reads CASSLHPTATYYEQYF. CDR3 nucleotides: TGTGCCAGCAGCCTCCACCCGACAGCTACCTACTACGAGCAGTACTTC.

The rearrangement links TRBV18 to TRBJ2-3; 16 nucleotides align to TRBD2. Germline-derived CDR1 and CDR2 are KGHSH and LQKENI. There are 21 residues in the CDR3. The V segment lost 3 bases and the J segment 2 bases; nucleotides outside the gene matches: 14. The CDR3 DNA is TGTGCCAGCTCACCGCGACCCGGGACTAGCGGGAGGGGCTCCCTCACAGATACGCAGTATTTT. Amino acids: CASSPRPGTSGRGSLTDTQYF.

This clone was counted a single time. The chain has TRBV5-4 and TRBJ1-3; TRBD1 is a possible D gene (5 bases). The CDR3 loop spans 14 amino acids. Germline values: CDR1 SGHNT, CDR2 YYREEE (reference sequence). With 3 bases removed from V and 4 bases from J, the gap between germline ends came to 11 bases. The CDR3, as DNA: TGTGCCAGCAGCTCTGGGGGGTACGGAAACACCATATATTTT. Its translation: CASSSGGYGNTIYF.

This clone was found once. This chain uses TRBV5-1 with TRBJ2-3; D is possibly TRBD1 or TRBD2 (5 bases each). Trimming stripped 5 bases from V and 2 bases from J, with 15 bases between. The germline CDR1 and CDR2 sequences are SGHRS and YFSETQ. The CDR3 covers 15 residues. The CDR3 sequence is CASSNPGTHTDTQYF. The CDR3 DNA reads as TGCGCCAGCAGTAACCCCGGGACCCACACAGATACGCAGTATTTT.

On this clone: Other DNA sequences in this specimen translate into the identical CDR3. This chain connects TRBV20-1 to TRBJ2-1; D is unresolved. Between the trimmed V and J ends, which lost 7 bases and 6 bases, there was a span of 7 bases. From germline, CDR1 is DFQATT and CDR2 SNEGSKA (reference sequence). This CDR3 comprises 10 residues. This CDR3 is CSVLGNEQFF. In DNA, the CDR3 is TGCAGTGTCTTGGGCAATGAGCAGTTCTTC.

The rearrangement uses TRBV18 and TRBJ2-7; D unresolved. The CDR3 totals 15 residues. V gave up 0 bases and J gave up 6 bases, with 15 bases separating them. Germline lookup yields CDR1 KGHSH and CDR2 LQKENI. CDR3 sequence: CASSPPSVAAGEQYF. CDR3 nucleotides: TGTGCCAGCTCACCACCCAGCGTTGCAGCCGGCGAGCAGTACTTC.

CDR3 DNA: TGCGCCAGCAGCCAAGATCTGGTTACAACTAATGAAAAACTGTTTTTT. Residues: CASSQDLVTTNEKLFF. This chain joins TRBV4-1 and TRBJ1-4, with no clear D. Trimming removed 0 bases at V and 0 bases at J, with 8 bases between. The V gene's germline CDR1 is MGHRA and CDR2 YSYEKL. The CDR3 is 16 residues long.

This chain connects TRBV30 to TRBJ2-1, with 7 bases that match TRBD2. After removal of 2 bases from V and 4 bases from J, the junction contained 8 bases not matched to a gene. CDR3 length: 15 residues. The germline gives CDR1 GTSNPN, CDR2 SVGIG (reference sequence). The CDR3 region has the DNA TGTGCCTGGAGTTCTAGGGCTAGCGGATACAATGAGCAGTTCTTC. This sequence encodes CAWSSRASGYNEQFF.

The chain joins TRBV10-1 to TRBJ1-2; D is unclear. CDR1 is WNHNN and CDR2 is SYGVQD in the germline V gene (reference sequence). With 2 bases removed from V and 3 bases from J, the gap between germline ends came to 7 bases. This CDR3 contains 13 residues. In nucleotides, the CDR3 is TGCGCCAGCAGTGAGGGGAATGACTATGGCTACACCTTC. It translates to CASSEGNDYGYTF.

CDR3 residues: CASSLPSGRPGELFF. The CDR3 nucleotides read TGCGCCAGCAGCTTGCCTAGCGGGAGACCCGGGGAGCTGTTTTTT. V is TRBV5-1 and J is TRBJ2-2, with 10 bases that match TRBD2. Germline loops: CDR1 SGHRS, CDR2 YFSETQ. The CDR3 has 15 residues. J gave up 6 bases and V 1 base, and 3 bases lay outside the gene matches. Full variable domain (missing parts from reference TRBV5-1 and TRBJ2-2): KAGVTQTPRYLIKTRGQQVTLSCSPISGHRSVSWYQQTPGQGLQFLFEYFSETQRNKGNFPGRFSGRQFSNSRSEMNVSTLELGDSALYLCASSLPSGRPGELFFGEGSRLTVL.

J is TRBJ2-1 and V is TRBV4-1, with TRBD2 matching over 10 bases. After removal of 2 bases from V and 8 bases from J, the junction contained 9 bases not matched to a gene. The CDR3 extends over 16 amino acids. Looked up from germline, CDR1 is MGHRA and CDR2 is YSYEKL. In DNA form, the CDR3 reads TGCGCCAGCAGCCAATTAAGCGGGAGGGCCATCGATGAGCAGTTCTTC. Amino acids: CASSQLSGRAIDEQFF.

V usage is TRBV27 and J usage is TRBJ1-5, with 7 bases aligning to TRBD1. The germline gives CDR1 MNHEY, CDR2 SMNVEV (reference sequence). The CDR3 is made up of 15 amino acids. Unmatched junction bases numbered 1, after V lost 2 bases and J lost 0 bases. CDR3 loop: CASSLDRVSNQPQHF. The CDR3 nucleotides read TGTGCCAGCAGTTTAGACAGGGTTAGCAATCAGCCCCAGCATTTT.

This sequence joins TRBV6-5 and TRBJ1-4; a possible D gene is TRBD1 (5 bases). The CDR3 is 12 residues long. V was shortened by 0 bases and J by 12 bases, with 8 bases between the two germline ends. Germline values: CDR1 MNHEY, CDR2 SVGAGI. The CDR3 loop reads CASSYSTAELFF. CDR3 coding DNA: TGTGCCAGCAGTTACTCGACAGCGGAACTGTTTTTT.

The V gene is TRBV6-6, the J gene TRBJ2-7; 8 positions agree with TRBD2. This CDR3 spans 14 amino acids. Trimming at V came to 0 bases and at J to 6 bases, leaving 4 bases not matched to a gene. Germline CDR1 reads MNHNY; CDR2 reads SVGAGI (reference sequence). CDR3: CASSYSGGRTEQYF. Written as DNA, the CDR3 is TGTGCCAGCAGTTACTCCGGCGGGAGGACCGAGCAGTACTTC.

The V and J genes are TRBV30 and TRBJ2-1; D is tentatively TRBD1 or TRBD2 (5 bases each). Trimming cost V 1 base and J 0 bases, with 13 bases left between them. The CDR3 spans 16 residues. The germline gives CDR1 GTSNPN, CDR2 SVGIG (reference sequence). CDR3 sequence (DNA): TGTGCCTGGAGTGGAGGGGCGGCGAGCTCCTACAATGAGCAGTTCTTC. This codes for CAWSGGAASSYNEQFF.

In nucleotides, the CDR3 is TGCGCCAGCAGCTATGGGACAAGGGGTGACTATGGCTACACCTTC. It is translated as CASSYGTRGDYGYTF. The chain is built from TRBV5-1 and TRBJ1-2; TRBD1 might be the D (6 bases). V dropped 3 bases and J dropped 3 bases, with 15 bases sitting between them. Looked up from germline, CDR1 is SGHRS and CDR2 is YFSETQ. This CDR3 spans 15 amino acids.

In regard to this clone: In the same sample, other DNA sequences code for this CDR3. The gene calls are TRBV5-1 and TRBJ2-1; the D is unclear. The CDR3 is 15 amino acids. CDR1 SGHRS and CDR2 YFSETQ come from the germline V gene. Deletions cut 2 bases from V and 0 bases from J, with 9 bases between. CDR3 nucleotides: TGCGCCAGCAGCTTAGACACGAGCTCCTACAATGAGCAGTTCTTC. This translates into CASSLDTSSYNEQFF.

The chain is built from TRBV27 and TRBJ2-3; TRBD2 is a possible D gene (6 bases). The ends were cut back, 2 bases at V and 1 base at J, with 10 bases in the middle. The CDR3 spans 15 residues. Per the germline V gene, CDR1 is MNHEY and CDR2 is SMNVEV (reference sequence). In nucleotides, the CDR3 is TGTGCCAGCAGTTTAATGGGGGGACGCACAGATACGCAGTATTTT. Translated, it gives CASSLMGGRTDTQYF.

The chain combines TRBV30 with TRBJ1-4; 8 bases map to TRBD1. The CDR3 totals 15 residues. Unmatched junction bases numbered 7, after V lost 3 bases and J lost 4 bases. Germline CDR1 reads GTSNPN; CDR2 reads SVGIG (reference sequence). CDR3 nucleotide sequence: TGTGCCTGGAGCCTCGGACAGGGACTTAATGAAAAACTGTTTTTT. It encodes CAWSLGQGLNEKLFF.

The chain joins TRBV21-1 to TRBJ2-7. TRBV21-1 is an annotated pseudogene. The CDR3 loop spans 19 amino acids. The CDR3 region is CASSKVGESSVWRPYEQYF. The CDR3 DNA is TGTGCCAGCAGCAAAGTGGGGGAGAGTTCTGTGTGGCGTCCCTACGAGCAGTACTTC.

The V gene is TRBV5-1, the J gene TRBJ2-7; no definite D call. The germline gives CDR1 SGHRS, CDR2 YFSETQ. This CDR3 spans 14 amino acids. V lost 0 bases and J 2 bases, leaving 9 bases between the germline ends. The CDR3 here is CASSLGQTAYEQYF. CDR3 nucleotide sequence: TGCGCCAGCAGCTTGGGGCAGACCGCCTACGAGCAGTACTTC.

The chain has TRBV7-3 and TRBJ2-1; the match to TRBD2 covers 8 bases. Germline assignment: CDR1 SGHTA and CDR2 FQGTGA. The junction had 14 bases not matched to a gene; V was cut back by 1 base and J by 6 bases. CDR3 length: 18 residues. The CDR3: CASSLIKLTGTRSNEQFF. The CDR3 DNA follows: TGTGCCAGCAGCTTAATCAAACTTACCGGGACTAGAAGCAATGAGCAGTTCTTC. Full variable domain (missing parts from reference TRBV7-3 and TRBJ2-1): GAGVSQTPSNKVTEKGKYVELRCDPISGHTALYWYRQSLGQGPEFLIYFQGTGAADDSGLPNDRFFAVRPEGSVSTLKIQRTERGDSAVYLCASSLIKLTGTRSNEQFFGPGTRLTVL.

The CDR3 DNA is TGCAGCGTTCGGACTAGCGCATACAATGAGCAGTTCTTC. Its protein product is CSVRTSAYNEQFF. The V call is TRBV29-1, the J call TRBJ2-1; 9 nucleotides agree with TRBD2. V trimming: 5 bases; J trimming: 4 bases; junction bases outside the gene matches: 3. Germline lookup yields CDR1 SQVTM and CDR2 ANQGSEA. The CDR3 is made up of 13 amino acids.

V gene TRBV7-2 combines with J gene TRBJ2-5, with D perhaps assigned TRBD1 or TRBD2 (5 bases each). The DNA end is more similar to TRBJ2-7, so the J call may be wrong. CDR3 length: 14 amino acids. Per germline, CDR1 SGHTA and CDR2 FQGNSA. The DNA for the CDR3 is TGTGCCAGCAGCTTAGGGGGGAGCGCATACGAGCAGTACTTC. Translated, it gives CASSLGGSAYEQYF.

This clone was seen only once. The chain has TRBV28 and TRBJ1-1, with D perhaps TRBD1 (6 bases). Germline V lookup: CDR1 MDHEN, CDR2 SYDVKM. This CDR3 is 16 amino acids long. Trimming removed 1 base from V and 5 bases from J, with 17 bases in between. The CDR3: CASSLSFGGFGTEAFF. CDR3 sequence (DNA): TGTGCCAGCAGTTTATCTTTCGGGGGCTTCGGAACTGAAGCTTTCTTT.